A single sample gave rise to the 11 T cell receptor beta chains below, sequenced in a study of response to subunit inactivated influenza vaccine. TCRdb analysed the RT-PCR reads with MiXCR anew, one entry per CDR3 protein. The data show roughly 190,000 distinct CDR3 sequences, 14% seen once. The sequencing here drew on CD8+ T cells sorted from PBMCs, taken 4 to 6 days after vaccination. The receptors here all came from a man aged 50-60 years who received an inactivated influenza vaccine.

The rearrangement uses TRBV6-6 and TRBJ2-1, with D unresolved. The CDR3 consists of 11 residues. V was cut by 6 bases and J by 9 bases, with 9 bases left in between. From germline, CDR1 is MNHNY and CDR2 SVGAGI (reference sequence). CDR3 in DNA: TGTGCCAGCAGAACGGGTGTTGAGCAGTTCTTC. Protein: CASRTGVEQFF.

This clonotype has only a few counts. This sequence joins TRBV29-1 and TRBJ2-7; D uncertain. CDR1 SQVTM and CDR2 ANQGSEA come from the germline V gene. Trimming removed 3 bases from V and 8 bases from J, with 11 bases in between. The CDR3 runs to 11 residues. The CDR3 region is CSVDFSAQQYF. The CDR3 coding sequence is TGCAGCGTTGATTTTTCGGCTCAGCAGTACTTC.

CDR3 sequence: CASSYAKLWTLRHTQYF. Written as DNA, the CDR3 is TGTGCCAGCAGTTACGCTAAGCTCTGGACGCTTCGTCATACGCAGTATTTT. V usage is TRBV6-2 or TRBV6-3 and J usage is TRBJ2-3, with D uncertain. This CDR3 comprises 17 residues. Trimming took off 2 bases at V and 7 bases at J, with 22 bases between the two ends. Germline V gives CDR1 MNHEY, CDR2 SVGEGT.

This clonotype was seen more than once but under ten times. The V call is TRBV7-9, the J call TRBJ1-1; TRBD1 is a possible D gene (6 bases). With 10 bases removed from V and 1 base from J, the gap between germline ends came to 10 bases. The V gene's germline CDR1 is SEHNR and CDR2 FQNEAQ (reference sequence). The CDR3 loop spans 12 amino acids. The CDR3 DNA is TGTGCCACCCAGACAGGGAACACTGAAGCTTTCTTT. It encodes CATQTGNTEAFF.

This clonotype appeared many times. The CDR3 coding sequence is TGTGCCAGCAGTTACACTCGACTAGCCGCGCAGTATTTT. Translation: CASSYTRLAAQYF. The V and J genes are TRBV6-5 and TRBJ2-3, with TRBD2 matching 7 bases. With 2 bases clipped from V and 10 bases from J, the junction kept 6 bases outside the gene matches. Germline CDR1 reads MNHEY; CDR2 reads SVGAGI. This CDR3 has 13 amino acids.

The chain links TRBV10-3 to TRBJ2-7, with no clear D. The CDR3 totals 12 residues. V shed 5 bases and J shed 7 bases, with 12 bases lying between them. Germline loops: CDR1 ENHRY, CDR2 SYGVKD. CDR3: CAISTGLREQYF. CDR3 in DNA: TGTGCCATCAGTACCGGGCTTAGAGAGCAGTACTTC.

V and J are TRBV28 and TRBJ1-5, with D perhaps matching TRBD1 (5 bases). Germline V gives CDR1 MDHEN, CDR2 SYDVKM. Trimming stripped 3 bases from V and 2 bases from J, with 11 bases between. The CDR3 loop spans 15 amino acids. Here the CDR3 reads CASSFGARGNQPQHF. CDR3 DNA sequence: TGTGCCAGCAGTTTCGGGGCTCGGGGCAATCAGCCCCAGCATTTT.

This rearrangement joins TRBV7-6 to TRBJ2-3; D perhaps matches TRBD2 (5 bases). Germline CDR1 reads SGHVS; CDR2 reads FNYEAQ. The ends were cut back, 5 bases at V and 4 bases at J, with 22 bases in the middle. CDR3 length: 17 residues. The CDR3 is CASSRLQLRAGADTQYF. The CDR3, as DNA: TGTGCCAGCAGCCGCCTACAGTTGAGGGCTGGGGCAGATACGCAGTATTTT.

This clonotype was seen many times. This rearrangement joins TRBV27 to TRBJ2-7; D could derive from TRBD1 or TRBD2 (5 bases each). Trimming shortened V by 8 bases and J by 7 bases, and 15 bases separated the two germline ends. The germline CDR1 and CDR2 sequences are MNHEY and SMNVEV (reference sequence). The length of the CDR3 is 12 residues. CDR3 DNA sequence: TGTGCCAGCCGGGACCTCCGGGGTGAGCAGTACTTC. The encoded protein is CASRDLRGEQYF.

This CDR3 reads CASGDPGLAGANEQFF. The CDR3 nucleotides are TGTGCCAGCGGTGACCCCGGGCTAGCGGGAGCGAATGAGCAGTTCTTC. This chain connects TRBV28 to TRBJ2-1, with 10 bases fitting TRBD2. The CDR3 has 16 residues. The V gene end was trimmed by 8 bases and the J gene end by 7 bases; junction bases not matched to a gene: 14. The germline CDR1 and CDR2 sequences are MDHEN and SYDVKM.

Many counts were recorded for this clonotype. The chain couples TRBV12-3 or TRBV12-4 to TRBJ2-2; the D is unclear. The length of the CDR3 is 13 residues. V was clipped by 6 bases and J by 4 bases, with 9 bases between them. The CDR3 nucleotides are TGTGCCAGCAGGCCGCGATCCACCGGGGAGCTGTTTTTT. This codes for CASRPRSTGELFF.